These 15 T cell receptor beta chains originate from one sample sequenced in a study of CD8 T cells in ankylosing spondylitis. MiXCR, applied by TCRdb to the 5' RACE reads, yields one record per CDR3 protein. The sample consists of about 5,700 distinct CDR3 sequences, roughly 2% of them appearing once. The material sequenced was blood, either unsorted or a sorted T cell fraction (not recorded which). Receptors were obtained from a male donor with ankylosing spondylitis or in good health (not recorded which).

This clonotype was counted ten times or more. The CDR3 DNA follows: TGTGCCAGCAGCGGCCTAAGCGGGAGTGGACGCGAGCAGTACTTC. Protein: CASSGLSGSGREQYF. The rearrangement joins TRBV9 to TRBJ2-7; the match to TRBD2 covers 8 bases. This CDR3 is built from 15 residues. Per the germline V gene, CDR1 is SGDLS and CDR2 is YYNGEE. Losses at the gene ends were 3 bases for V and 6 bases for J; bases not matched to a gene: 11.

In this sample, this clonotype turned up many times. The chain employs TRBV9 and TRBJ2-1; 13 bases align to TRBD2. The CDR3 sequence is 15 residues long. Germline values: CDR1 SGDLS, CDR2 YYNGEE. J gave up 7 bases and V 4 bases, and 5 bases lay outside the gene matches. The DNA of the CDR3 is TGTGCCAGCAGCCCCGGGACTAGCGGGATTAATGAGCAGTTCTTC. It codes for CASSPGTSGINEQFF.

There are many counts of this clonotype. The gene calls are TRBV9 and TRBJ2-2; maybe TRBD2 (6 bases). Germline CDR1 reads SGDLS; CDR2 reads YYNGEE. Trimming removed 2 bases at V and 6 bases at J, with 17 bases between. The CDR3 totals 16 residues. The CDR3 region is CASSVVGEAGAGELFF. The CDR3 coding sequence is TGTGCCAGCAGCGTCGTCGGGGAGGCAGGCGCCGGGGAGCTGTTTTTT.

This clonotype was counted ten times or more. This chain joins TRBV9 and TRBJ2-5; TRBD2 aligns across 8 bases. The CDR3 is 13 amino acids. Germline V gives CDR1 SGDLS, CDR2 YYNGEE. The trim removed 4 bases at V and 5 bases at J, leaving 4 bases unmatched. This CDR3 reads CASSSSGGETQYF. CDR3 nucleotide sequence: TGTGCCAGCAGCTCCAGCGGGGGTGAGACCCAGTACTTC. Full variable domain (remainder filled in from reference TRBV9 and TRBJ2-5): DSGVTQTPKHLITATGQRVTLRCSPRSGDLSVYWYQQSLDQGLQFLIQYYNGEERAKGNILERFSAQQFPDLHSELNLSSLELGDSALYFCASSSSGGETQYFGPGTRLLVL.

This clonotype is medium-sized in the sample. The chain uses TRBV9 and TRBJ2-1; tentative D call: TRBD2 (7 bases). In germline, CDR1 is SGDLS, CDR2 YYNGEE. CDR3 length: 18 residues. V lost 0 bases, J lost 9 bases, and 25 bases lay in between. CDR3 amino acids: CASSVAVLGGGPSVEQFF. The CDR3 DNA is TGTGCCAGCAGCGTAGCCGTTTTAGGGGGAGGGCCGTCGGTTGAGCAGTTCTTC.

This clonotype came up many times. The chain recombines TRBV9 with TRBJ2-7; 7 nucleotides line up with TRBD2. Germline V CDR1 and CDR2: SGDLS, YYNGEE. The V segment lost 4 bases and the J segment 3 bases; nucleotides outside the gene matches: 7. This CDR3 contains 14 residues. CDR3 bases: TGTGCCAGCAGCCCCTGGGAGGGCGTCTACGAGCAGTACTTC. Its translation is CASSPWEGVYEQYF.

This clonotype was recorded at least ten times. V usage is TRBV9 and J usage is TRBJ2-5, with 10 bases aligning to TRBD2. This CDR3 has 14 residues. Germline CDR1 SGDLS, CDR2 YYNGEE. V trimming: 4 bases; J trimming: 5 bases; junction bases outside the gene matches: 5. The CDR3: CASSSSGSRETQYF. CDR3 bases: TGTGCCAGCAGCTCTAGCGGGAGTAGGGAGACCCAGTACTTC.

This clonotype showed up many times. V and J are TRBV9 and TRBJ1-4, with 9 bases that match TRBD1. Germline CDR1 and CDR2: SGDLS and YYNGEE. The trim removed 0 bases at V and 8 bases at J, leaving 11 bases unmatched. The CDR3 has 17 amino acids. CDR3 bases: TGTGCCAGCAGCGTAGGAACAAGGGGACAGGGACACGAAAAACTGTTTTTT. Protein: CASSVGTRGQGHEKLFF. The entire variable domain, with the rest obtained from reference TRBV9 and TRBJ1-4, is as follows: DSGVTQTPKHLITATGQRVTLRCSPRSGDLSVYWYQQSLDQGLQFLIQYYNGEERAKGNILERFSAQQFPDLHSELNLSSLELGDSALYFCASSVGTRGQGHEKLFFGSGTQLSVL.

This clonotype was counted many times. The J gene is TRBJ2-1, the V gene TRBV9, with TRBD2 matching over 7 bases. The CDR3 spans 13 residues. Germline loops: CDR1 SGDLS, CDR2 YYNGEE. The ends lost 3 bases at V and 6 bases at J; junction bases unmatched: 3. The CDR3 region is CASSAGLGNEQFF. Written as DNA, the CDR3 is TGTGCCAGCAGCGCCGGACTAGGCAATGAGCAGTTCTTC.

This clonotype was seen at least ten times. J is TRBJ2-1 and V is TRBV9, with D perhaps assigned TRBD1 or TRBD2 (5 bases each). The germline V gene encodes CDR1 SGDLS and CDR2 YYNGEE. This CDR3 is built from 15 residues. V was pared by 3 bases and J by 5 bases, with 15 bases between. The CDR3: CASSAKLGTNNEQFF. CDR3 bases: TGTGCCAGCAGCGCCAAACTAGGGACCAACAATGAGCAGTTCTTC.

This clonotype was recorded at least ten times. This chain uses TRBV9 with TRBJ2-1, with D possibly being TRBD1 or TRBD2 (6 bases each). Trimming shortened V by 0 bases and J by 8 bases, and 18 bases separated the two germline ends. The germline V gene has CDR1 SGDLS and CDR2 YYNGEE. The CDR3 extends over 16 amino acids. CDR3 nucleotides: TGTGCCAGCAGCGTAGTAAGCGGAGGGGGTCACGATGAGCAGTTCTTC. It encodes CASSVVSGGGHDEQFF.

This clonotype was counted ten times or more. The V gene is TRBV9, the J gene TRBJ2-1, with a weak D call TRBD1 (5 bases). Germline loops: CDR1 SGDLS, CDR2 YYNGEE. Trimming stripped 2 bases from V and 6 bases from J, with 18 bases between. This CDR3 contains 16 residues. The CDR3 DNA follows: TGTGCCAGCAGCGTCCTGCAGGGTGGGGCTGGCAATGAGCAGTTCTTC. The encoded protein is CASSVLQGGAGNEQFF.

This clonotype occurred many times. This chain connects TRBV9 to TRBJ2-7; a possible D gene is TRBD2 (6 bases). Germline V CDR1 and CDR2: SGDLS, YYNGEE. The CDR3 runs to 15 residues. V was cut by 4 bases and J by 2 bases, with 16 bases left in between. The CDR3: CASSPWGSGTYEQYF. The CDR3 DNA follows: TGTGCCAGCAGCCCCTGGGGTAGCGGAACCTACGAGCAGTACTTC.

This clonotype showed up many times. The rearrangement uses TRBV9 and TRBJ1-5; the D gene is possibly TRBD1 (6 bases). Per the germline V gene, CDR1 is SGDLS and CDR2 is YYNGEE. Trimming cost V 0 bases and J 3 bases, with 10 bases left between them. This CDR3 is 15 amino acids long. The CDR3 DNA is TGTGCCAGCAGCGTAGCCGGACAGCTCAATCAGCCCCAGCATTTT. Residues: CASSVAGQLNQPQHF.

In this sample, this clonotype turned up many times. This chain joins TRBV9 and TRBJ2-2, with 8 bases matching TRBD2. CDR3 length: 16 amino acids. CDR1 is SGDLS, CDR2 YYNGEE, per germline. The V gene end was trimmed by 0 bases and the J gene end by 6 bases; junction bases not matched to a gene: 7. Here the CDR3 DNA reads TGTGCCAGCAGCGTAGGGGGAAGCGGGAGCTCCGGGGAGCTGTTTTTT. This sequence encodes CASSVGGSGSSGELFF.